Described below is a single TCR beta chain sequence and its context. The antigen is unknown. While the first cohort had around 700 subjects, the donors belonged to the separate validation cohort of over a hundred subjects. The protocol was immunoSEQ multiplex PCR, while the TCRdb copy is restricted to in-frame clones and leaves out a portion. The data show roughly 76,000 clones, roughly 94% seen once. Germline-derived CDR1 and CDR2 are MNHEY and SVGAGI. V gave up 5 bases and J gave up 9 bases, with 13 bases separating them. CDR3 length equals 13 residues. This sample is part of a study of cytomegalovirus exposure and HLA in healthy donors. The study's findings and limits: The study designated over 150 TCR beta chains cytomegalovirus-associated. Generally TCR sequences proved uncommon, though certain public TCRs appeared in numerous donors.

The sample was PBMCs. The sequence derives from a young man in good health and CMV-seropositive. The chain has TRBV6-5 and TRBJ2-2; D is possibly TRBD1 (5 bases). CDR3 coding DNA: TGTGCCAGCAGTAGGACAATTAACAGGGAGCTGTTTTTT. This sequence encodes CASSRTINRELFF.